This record covers a single T cell receptor beta chain. The antigen is undetermined. The sample belongs to a study of STAT5B mutations in CD4+ large granular lymphocyte leukemia. Profiling relied on immunoSEQ multiplex PCR, and the TCRdb table lists in-frame clones only, not all of them. The sample lists tens of thousands of clones, 70% to 80% occurring once. Germline CDR1 and CDR2: SGHVS and FQNEAQ. The ends were cut back, 1 base at V and 1 base at J, with 14 bases in the middle. The CDR3 is made up of 16 amino acids. Study results and caveats: CD4-sorted patient repertoires seemed more clonal than healthy CD4+ repertoires. Around 25% of private leukemic clonotypes occurred rarely in other patients' non-leukemic repertoires.

The receptor comes from a human donor in good health. V gene TRBV7-8 combines with J gene TRBJ2-7; D may match TRBD1 or TRBD2 (6 bases each). Material: CD4+ T cells from blood buffy coats. The chain's CDR3 is CASSLVIGGGSYEQYF. The CDR3 bases are TGTGCCAGCAGCTTAGTTATAGGAGGGGGGTCCTACGAGCAGTACTTC.